The source of this T cell receptor (beta chain) is a study of T cell repertoires in cytomegalovirus infection (dated by TCRdb to between 2018 and 2021). Study-level background: The HLA type of each donor mattered for the analysis, because public TCR beta signatures pointed to carriage of CMV infection along with the matching HLA type. General findings and caveats noted by the study authors: Carriers of CMV infection plus the relevant HLA type were discriminated by the cumulative frequency of public TCR beta family members in the study cohort and in an independent roughly 400-donor cohort. The ex vivo response was dominated by HLA-C-restricted CMV-specific TCR beta clonotypes, which also provided the single most frequent clonotype in two of eight donors.

Notes on this clonotype: Its antigen target is currently unknown. No much larger clone is present one base from it, and per-base qualities are unavailable.

The sequencer was an Illumina HiSeq 1500. TCRdb reprocessed the public reads (quality trimming at Q25 with fastp, clone calling with MiXCR) and kept in-frame beta chains. CDR3 protein sequences are deduplicated, and each keeps its most common genes and DNA. Here the sample has under 300,000 distinct CDR3 sequences; around 12% occur a single time. Of the sample, 1.6% is held by the ten largest clones. Ends trimmed: V by 11 bases, J by 5 bases; bases unmatched to a gene: 5. From the cysteine up to the phenylalanine, the CDR3 has a length of 11 residues. Of all the DNA, just the CDR3 is kept, 33 bases in frame from base 1. From the germline V gene (reference sequence), CDR1 is LNHDA and CDR2 is SQIVND.

This sequence was found in a human donor in good health (CMV status not recorded). Some clones in this sample may be carry-over from other donors' samples. Sequencing was carried out using PBMCs. This receptor chain uses TRBV19 and TRBJ1-1; 7 of the junction bases match TRBD1. At the DNA level, the sequence is TGTGCCTGCAGGGGGGTTACTGAAGCTTTCTTT. It is translated as CACRGVTEAFF.